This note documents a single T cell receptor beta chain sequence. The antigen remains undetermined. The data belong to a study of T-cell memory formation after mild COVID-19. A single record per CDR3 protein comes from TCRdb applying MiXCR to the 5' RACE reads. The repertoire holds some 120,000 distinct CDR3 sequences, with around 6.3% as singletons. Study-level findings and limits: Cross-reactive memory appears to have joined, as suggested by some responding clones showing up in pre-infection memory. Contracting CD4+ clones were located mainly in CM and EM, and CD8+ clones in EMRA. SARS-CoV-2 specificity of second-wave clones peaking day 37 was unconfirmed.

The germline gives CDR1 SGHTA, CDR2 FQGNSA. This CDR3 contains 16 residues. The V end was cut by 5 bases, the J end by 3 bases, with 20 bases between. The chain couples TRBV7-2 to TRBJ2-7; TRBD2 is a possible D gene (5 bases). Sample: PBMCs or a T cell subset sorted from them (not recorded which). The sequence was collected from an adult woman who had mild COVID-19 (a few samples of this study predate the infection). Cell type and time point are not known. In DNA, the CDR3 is TGTGCCAGCAGCGTAACGGACTTCTCACCGGGCTACGAGCAGTACTTC. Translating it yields CASSVTDFSPGYEQYF.